One sample yielded the 28 T cell receptor beta chains listed below, sequenced in a study of patients and donors after allogeneic stem cell transplantation. From the RT-PCR reads, TCRdb called clonotypes with MiXCR, one entry per CDR3 protein. The data contain roughly 940,000 distinct CDR3 sequences, under 20% of them singletons. The material sequenced was blood, either unsorted or a sorted T cell fraction (not recorded which). These receptors were collected from a human donor who was either an allogeneic HSCT recipient or a stem cell or donor lymphocyte infusion donor (not recorded which). It is not recorded whose cells these are; they may come from a transplant donor.

The rearrangement links TRBV4-1 to TRBJ1-1; 7 bases map to TRBD1. The germline V gene encodes CDR1 MGHRA and CDR2 YSYEKL. This CDR3 has 12 residues. V shed 10 bases and J 7 bases; nucleotides not matched to a gene: 9. CDR3 nucleotide sequence: TGCGCCACCACGGACAGGCAAGATGAAGCTTTCTTT. Encoded protein: CATTDRQDEAFF.

In regard to this clonotype: With a far larger clone one base away, a read error is the likely cause. The V call is TRBV12-3 or TRBV12-4, the J call TRBJ1-2; the D gene is possibly TRBD1 (5 bases). V dropped 2 bases and J dropped 4 bases, with 8 bases sitting between them. The CDR3 contains 13 residues. As DNA, the CDR3 is TGTGCCAGCAGTTTAAGACAGCGCTATGGCTACACCTTC. Its translation: CASSLRQRYGYTF.

This clonotype was detected only a few times. The CDR3 DNA is TGTGCCTGGAGTGGGGATGCCGATGAGCAGTTCTTC. Amino acids: CAWSGDADEQFF. J is TRBJ2-1 and V is TRBV30; no firm D call. CDR1 is GTSNPN, CDR2 SVGIG, per germline (reference sequence). The V gene lost 1 base and the J gene lost 8 bases, with 9 bases spanning the gap. The CDR3 runs 12 residues.

The chain is built from TRBV7-2 and TRBJ1-3, with D possibly being TRBD1 (6 bases). From germline, CDR1 is SGHTA and CDR2 FQGNSA. Trimming left V 3 bases short and J 4 bases short, with 16 bases between. CDR3 length equals 16 residues. DNA of the CDR3: TGTGCCAGCAGCTTCAGGTCCGGGGGGCGAGGAAACACCATATATTTT. It specifies CASSFRSGGRGNTIYF. Drawing the rest from reference TRBV7-2 and TRBJ1-3, the complete variable domain is GAGVSQSPSNKVTEKGKDVELRCDPISGHTALYWYRQSLGQGLEFLIYFQGNSAPDKSGLPSDRFSAERTGGSVSTLTIQRTQQEDSAVYLCASSFRSGGRGNTIYFGEGSWLTVV.

The V call is TRBV4-2, the J call TRBJ2-6; maybe TRBD1 (5 bases). The CDR3 length is 18 residues. V lost 0 bases and J 9 bases, leaving 21 bases between the germline ends. Germline CDR1 is LGHNA and CDR2 is YNFKEQ. CDR3 nucleotide sequence: TGTGCCAGCAGCCAAGAACCGCAGGACACGTTTTTGGGCAACGTCCTGACTTTC. Translation: CASSQEPQDTFLGNVLTF.

The gene calls are TRBV7-9 and TRBJ2-3, with a possible D match to TRBD1 (6 bases). V lost 5 bases and J lost 2, with 17 bases in between. CDR3 size: 16 residues. CDR1 is SEHNR, CDR2 FQNEAQ, per germline (reference sequence). The DNA of the CDR3 is TGTGCCAGCAGCCCTCTGGGGGCCGGTTTCACAGATACGCAGTATTTT. Residues: CASSPLGAGFTDTQYF.

The chain joins TRBV15 to TRBJ2-1, with 10 bases identical to TRBD2. The germline V gene encodes CDR1 LNHNV and CDR2 YYDKDF (reference sequence). V trimming: 7 bases; J trimming: 6 bases; junction bases outside the gene matches: 9. This CDR3 contains 15 residues. Written as DNA, the CDR3 is TGTGCCACCAAAATAGCGGGAGGAATTTCCAATGAGCAGTTCTTC. The encoded protein is CATKIAGGISNEQFF.

The chain recombines TRBV11-1 with TRBJ2-1; 11 nucleotides line up with TRBD2. V was pared by 8 bases and J by 8 bases, with 5 bases of the junction left unmatched. The germline V gene encodes CDR1 SGHAT and CDR2 FQDESV (reference sequence). The CDR3 loop spans 13 amino acids. For the CDR3, the DNA is TGTGCCAGCTTTAGCGGGGGGGCCGATGAGCAGTTCTTC. It specifies CASFSGGADEQFF.

In its sample, this clonotype was seen a few times. The chain carries TRBV20-1 and TRBJ1-5; weak D call: TRBD1 (6 bases). The germline gives CDR1 DFQATT, CDR2 SNEGSKA (reference sequence). This CDR3 comprises 15 residues. V shed 7 bases and J shed 0 bases, with 16 bases lying between them. CDR3 loop: CSVILGQYSNQPQHF. DNA of the CDR3: TGCAGTGTCATCCTAGGACAGTATAGCAATCAGCCCCAGCATTTT.

The J gene is TRBJ2-1, the V gene TRBV7-6; D might be TRBD2 (5 bases). This CDR3 contains 17 residues. V lost 0 bases and J lost 0, with 12 bases in between. From germline, CDR1 is SGHVS and CDR2 FNYEAQ. The CDR3 DNA reads TGTGCCAGCAGCTTAGCAGCGGCAGCGCGCTCCTACAATGAGCAGTTCTTC. Protein: CASSLAAAARSYNEQFF.

This sequence joins TRBV6-2 or TRBV6-3 and TRBJ1-3; no firm D call. In germline, CDR1 is MNHEY, CDR2 SVGEGT. The CDR3 covers 15 residues. Trimming stripped 2 bases from V and 4 bases from J, with 12 bases between. The CDR3: CASSYDGISGNTIYF. Written as DNA, the CDR3 is TGTGCCAGCAGTTACGATGGGATCTCGGGAAACACCATATATTTT.

This clonotype was seen more than once but under ten times. This sequence joins TRBV12-3 or TRBV12-4 and TRBJ2-7; 8 nucleotides line up with TRBD1. The CDR3 extends over 14 amino acids. The trim removed 5 bases at V and 2 bases at J, leaving 5 bases unmatched. CDR3 amino acids: CASSARDRTYEQYF. CDR3 nucleotide sequence: TGTGCCAGCAGTGCCCGGGACAGGACCTACGAGCAGTACTTC.

In this sample, this clonotype turned up a few times. The CDR3 reads CASSGDGRTGELFF. The CDR3 DNA is TGTGCCAGTAGTGGGGACGGACGGACCGGGGAGCTGTTTTTT. The chain couples TRBV19 to TRBJ2-2; D tentatively fits TRBD1 or TRBD2 (5 bases each). This CDR3 has 14 residues. Trimming pared 5 bases from V and 5 bases from J, leaving 12 bases between. CDR1 and CDR2 (germline): LNHDA, SQIVND (reference sequence).

The chain links TRBV7-2 to TRBJ2-1; no firm D call. V lost 8 bases and J lost 5, with 19 bases in between. The CDR3 extends over 15 amino acids. The germline V gene encodes CDR1 SGHTA and CDR2 FQGNSA. CDR3 nucleotide sequence: TGTGCCAGCCGGAAGGGCAGCGAGCCTCACAATGAGCAGTTCTTC. As protein: CASRKGSEPHNEQFF.

The chain joins TRBV9 to TRBJ2-5; tentatively, D is TRBD1 (5 bases). CDR1 is SGDLS, CDR2 YYNGEE, per germline. The CDR3 is 14 residues long. V was clipped by 0 bases and J by 2 bases, with 8 bases between them. CDR3 sequence: CASSVEGRQETQYF. The CDR3 coding sequence is TGTGCCAGCAGCGTAGAGGGGCGACAAGAGACCCAGTACTTC.

The sample holds a few counts of this clonotype. The genes are TRBV11-2 and TRBJ2-6; D could derive from TRBD1 or TRBD2 (5 bases each). The V gene's germline CDR1 is SGHAT and CDR2 FQNNGV. This CDR3 is 17 amino acids long. V lost 4 bases and J 3 bases, leaving 16 bases between the germline ends. CDR3 nucleotide sequence: TGTGCCAGCAGCTCGATCTTCGGGGCAATTGGGGCCAACGTCCTGACTTTC. Its translation: CASSSIFGAIGANVLTF.

In this sample, this clonotype turned up many times. The CDR3 protein is CASSNGLAGKDTQYF. As DNA, the CDR3 is TGCGCCAGCAGTAACGGACTAGCGGGGAAAGATACGCAGTATTTT. This chain joins TRBV5-1 and TRBJ2-3, with 12 bases aligning to TRBD2. This CDR3 region has 15 residues. Trimming took 5 bases from V and 5 from J; bases not matched to a gene: 6. Germline V gene data show CDR1 as SGHRS and CDR2 as YFSETQ.

This clonotype was observed a few times. This rearrangement joins TRBV9 to TRBJ2-6; unclear D gene. V lost 0 bases, J lost 1 base, and 5 bases lay in between. The CDR3 totals 15 residues. Looked up from germline, CDR1 is SGDLS and CDR2 is YYNGEE. The CDR3: CASSVAPSGANVLTF. CDR3 coding DNA: TGTGCCAGCAGCGTAGCGCCGTCTGGGGCCAACGTCCTGACTTTC. The full variable domain, in which reference TRBV9 and TRBJ2-6 provide the parts outside the CDR3, is DSGVTQTPKHLITATGQRVTLRCSPRSGDLSVYWYQQSLDQGLQFLIQYYNGEERAKGNILERFSAQQFPDLHSELNLSSLELGDSALYFCASSVAPSGANVLTFGAGSRLTVL.

The chain is built from TRBV7-6 and TRBJ2-7; no reliable D call. The CDR3 loop spans 14 amino acids. Germline CDR1 is SGHVS and CDR2 is FNYEAQ. Between the trimmed V and J ends, which lost 1 base and 3 bases, there was a span of 10 bases. The CDR3 sequence is CASSLGGPDYEQYF. In DNA form, the CDR3 reads TGTGCCAGCAGCTTAGGTGGGCCGGACTACGAGCAGTACTTC.

The rearrangement joins TRBV7-3 to TRBJ2-1, with TRBD2 as a possible D gene (6 bases). CDR3 length: 11 residues. Trimming left V 6 bases short and J 15 bases short, with 15 bases between. Germline V CDR1 and CDR2: SGHTA, FQGTGA. The CDR3 sequence is CASSNGTPMFF. In DNA, the CDR3 is TGTGCCAGCAGTAATGGGACTCCAATGTTCTTC.

This clonotype was seen more than once but under ten times. The CDR3 DNA reads TGCGCCAGCAGCCCTGAACGGGTTTCCCGAGATACGCAGTATTTT. It codes for CASSPERVSRDTQYF. This sequence joins TRBV4-3 and TRBJ2-3; D is uncertain. The V and J ends lost 4 bases and 5 bases respectively, with 16 bases between them. CDR3 size: 15 residues. The germline V gene encodes CDR1 LGHNA and CDR2 YSLEER.

CDR3 nucleotide sequence: TGTGCCAGCAGTTCGCATAGCGGCCGCTCCTACAATGAGCAGTTCTTC. Protein product: CASSSHSGRSYNEQFF. The chain links TRBV6-2 or TRBV6-3 to TRBJ2-1; tentative D call: TRBD2 (6 bases). Germline V CDR1 and CDR2: MNHEY, SVGEGT. V was trimmed by 4 bases and J by 0 bases, leaving 13 bases between them. The CDR3 has 16 residues.

This clonotype was seen only a few times. This chain joins TRBV19 and TRBJ2-3; D might be TRBD2 (6 bases). The CDR3 sequence is 14 residues long. Germline V gives CDR1 LNHDA, CDR2 SQIVND (reference sequence). V lost 2 bases and J lost 1, with 7 bases in between. CDR3 residues: CASSIPSGTDTQYF. The CDR3 DNA reads as TGTGCCAGTAGTATACCTAGCGGCACAGATACGCAGTATTTT. Full variable domain (remainder filled in from reference TRBV19 and TRBJ2-3): DGGITQSPKYLFRKEGQNVTLSCEQNLNHDAMYWYRQDPGQGLRLIYYSQIVNDFQKGDIAEGYSVSREKKESFPLTVTSAQKNPTAFYLCASSIPSGTDTQYFGPGTRLTVL.

The V and J genes are TRBV12-3 or TRBV12-4 and TRBJ2-1; 7 positions match TRBD1. Trimming cost V 5 bases and J 4 bases; bases outside gene matches: 17. The CDR3 length is 18 residues. The CDR3 DNA reads as TGTGCCAGCAGTCAATCTGCCCTCGGGACAGAAATTTACAATGAGCAGTTCTTC. This gives the protein CASSQSALGTEIYNEQFF.

This clonotype came up many times. The chain recombines TRBV6-1 with TRBJ1-3; the match to TRBD1 covers 7 bases. Trimming took 6 bases from V and 0 from J; bases not matched to a gene: 5. Germline V lookup: CDR1 MNHNS, CDR2 SASEGT. CDR3 length equals 15 residues. CDR3 sequence reads: CASSIQGHSGNTIYF. CDR3 bases: TGTGCCAGCAGCATACAGGGGCACTCTGGAAACACCATATATTTT.

The rearrangement uses TRBV11-2 and TRBJ2-2; 10 bases are a match to TRBD2. V shed 4 bases and J 3 bases; nucleotides not matched to a gene: 11. Germline values: CDR1 SGHAT, CDR2 FQNNGV. The CDR3 contains 18 residues. For the CDR3, the DNA is TGTGCCAGCAGCTCGTATTCACTAGCGGGGCCAGACACCGGGGAGCTGTTTTTT. This sequence encodes CASSSYSLAGPDTGELFF.

The V call is TRBV4-2, the J call TRBJ2-4; 10 nucleotides align to TRBD2. The CDR3 sequence is 15 residues long. CDR1 is LGHNA, CDR2 YNFKEQ, per germline. V trimming: 3 bases; J trimming: 9 bases; junction bases outside the gene matches: 8. CDR3 sequence: CASSQDLAGAPIQYF. CDR3 in DNA: TGTGCCAGCAGCCAGGACCTAGCGGGAGCCCCCATTCAGTACTTC.

The rearrangement uses TRBV7-8 and TRBJ2-3; 7 bases fit TRBD1. J was trimmed by 0 bases and V by 0 bases; bases with no gene match: 0. The CDR3 extends over 15 amino acids. Per the germline V gene, CDR1 is SGHVS and CDR2 is FQNEAQ. This CDR3 is CASSLADRSTDTQYF. The CDR3 DNA follows: TGTGCCAGCAGCTTAGCGGACAGGAGCACAGATACGCAGTATTTT.